Below are 2 T cell receptor beta chains sequenced from a single sample in a study of blood T cell repertoires in COVID-19. This table comes from immunoSEQ multiplex PCR, and its TCRdb copy is limited to in-frame clones, with some not included. The data show fewer than 350,000 clones, approximately 83% seen once. What was sequenced was peripheral blood. The receptors stem from a woman aged 25 to 39 who had recovered from COVID-19.

About this clone: The same CDR3 is also encoded by other DNA sequences in this sample. The chain employs TRBV5-1 and TRBJ1-1, with D possibly TRBD1 on 5 matching bases. The CDR3 totals 13 residues. The ends were cut back, 4 bases at V and 3 bases at J, with 10 bases in the middle. Germline CDR1 reads SGHRS; CDR2 reads YFSETQ. CDR3 sequence: CASSLQGDTEAFF. The DNA for the CDR3 is TGCGCCAGCAGCCTCCAGGGTGACACTGAAGCTTTCTTT.

The gene calls are TRBV7-3 and TRBJ2-2; 7 positions match TRBD2. Germline V gives CDR1 SGHTA, CDR2 FQGTGA. Trimming took 8 bases from V and 4 from J; bases not matched to a gene: 7. This CDR3 is 14 amino acids long. In DNA form, the CDR3 reads TGTGCCAGCGCTGGGCTAGCGGCCACCGGGGAGCTGTTTTTT. Amino acid sequence: CASAGLAATGELFF. Full variable domain (rest looked up from reference TRBV7-3 and TRBJ2-2): GAGVSQTPSNKVTEKGKYVELRCDPISGHTALYWYRQSLGQGPEFLIYFQGTGAADDSGLPNDRFFAVRPEGSVSTLKIQRTERGDSAVYLCASAGLAATGELFFGEGSRLTVL.